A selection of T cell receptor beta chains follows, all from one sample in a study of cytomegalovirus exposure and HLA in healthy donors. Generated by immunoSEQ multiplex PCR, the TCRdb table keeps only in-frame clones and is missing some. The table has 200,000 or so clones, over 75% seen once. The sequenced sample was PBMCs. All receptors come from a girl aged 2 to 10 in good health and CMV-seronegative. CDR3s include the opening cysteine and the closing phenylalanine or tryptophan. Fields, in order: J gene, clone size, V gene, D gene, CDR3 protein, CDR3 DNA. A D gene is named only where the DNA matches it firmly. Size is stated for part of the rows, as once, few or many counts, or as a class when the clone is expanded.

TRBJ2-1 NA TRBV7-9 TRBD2 CASSLGTSGFGVEFF TGTGCCAGCAGCTTGGGGACTAGCGGGTTCGGGGTAGAGTTCTTC
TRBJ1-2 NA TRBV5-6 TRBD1 CASSSVGQRDGYTF TGTGCCAGCAGCTCGGTGGGACAGAGAGATGGCTACACCTTC
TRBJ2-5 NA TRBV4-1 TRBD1 CASSQGIGQGQETQYF TGCGCCAGCAGCCAAGGGATAGGACAGGGGCAAGAGACCCAGTACTTC
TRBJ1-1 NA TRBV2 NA CASRTTENTEAFF TGTGCCAGCAGGACAACTGAGAACACTGAAGCTTTCTTT
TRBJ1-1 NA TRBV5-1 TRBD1 CASSSTWDRVVTEAFF TGCGCCAGCAGCTCAACCTGGGACAGGGTAGTAACTGAAGCTTTCTTT
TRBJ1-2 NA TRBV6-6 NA CASRQIYGYTF TGTGCCAGCAGACAGATTTATGGCTACACCTTC
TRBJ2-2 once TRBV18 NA CASSPRTPNTGELFF TGTGCCAGCTCACCCCGGACACCGAACACCGGGGAGCTGTTTTTT
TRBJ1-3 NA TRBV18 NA CASSPPRGQNSGNTIYF TGTGCCAGCTCACCACCGAGGGGACAAAATTCTGGAAACACCATATATTTT
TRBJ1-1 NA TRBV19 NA CASSITYRGVNTEAFF TGTGCCAGTAGTATAACCTACCGCGGGGTGAACACTGAAGCTTTCTTT
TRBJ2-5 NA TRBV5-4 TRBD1 CASSLPTGEGTQYF TGTGCCAGCAGCCTCCCGACAGGGGAAGGGACCCAGTACTTC
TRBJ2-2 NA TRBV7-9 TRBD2 CASSLDGLLAGRTGELFF TGTGCCAGCAGCTTAGACGGTTTACTAGCGGGGAGGACCGGGGAGCTGTTTTTT
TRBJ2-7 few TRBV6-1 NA CASSEGTEYEQYF TGTGCCAGCAGTGAAGGGACAGAGTACGAGCAGTACTTC
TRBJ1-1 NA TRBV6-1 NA CASSESQGLGAFF TGTGCCAGCAGTGAAAGTCAGGGCCTCGGAGCTTTCTTT
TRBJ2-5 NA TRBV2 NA CASSLQGWETQYF TGTGCCAGCAGTTTACAGGGATGGGAGACCCAGTACTTC
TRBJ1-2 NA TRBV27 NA CASSPSEARGYTF TGTGCCAGCAGTCCCTCCGAGGCACGGGGCTACACCTTC